This TCR beta chain was captured by sequencing in a study of radiotherapy plus CTLA-4 blockade in lung cancer. Whole-study context: Disease control reached more than 25%, with objective responses in around 20%.

General observations from the study: In blood, tumor-derived TCR clones expanded after radiotherapy plus ipilimumab. Per reports, early blood T cell clone dynamics, plus interferon-beta, forecast response most strongly.

Sequenced by immunoSEQ multiplex PCR; TCRdb stores in-frame clones only, minus some. The sample includes roughly 120,000 clones, approximately 80% of them seen just once. Germline V gene sequence: CDR1 MGHDK, CDR2 SYGVNS. CDR3 size: 17 residues. V lost 10 bases to trimming and J lost 0 bases, with 21 bases between them. Concerning this clone itself: The antigen is not known.

The sample consisted of peripheral blood, taken from a patient treated with radiotherapy plus ipilimumab. The chain uses TRBV25-1 and TRBJ2-2; TRBD1 is a possible D gene (6 bases). The receptor was isolated from a human donor with non-small cell lung cancer who had a partial response to radiotherapy plus ipilimumab. The CDR3 nucleotides are TGTGCCACAGGGGTCATTCAGGCCCCCGCGAACACCGGGGAGCTGTTTTTT. It specifies CATGVIQAPANTGELFF.